This is a list of T cell receptor beta chains from one sample in a study of T cell responses to AZD1222 COVID-19 vaccine. The method was immunoSEQ multiplex PCR; TCRdb's version includes in-frame clones alone and lacks a portion of them. The table includes about 180,000 clones, 80% to 95% detected once. Sequenced here: peripheral blood, sampled 28 days after the second dose of the MenACWY control vaccine. All receptors derive from an adult who received the MenACWY meningococcal vaccine as a control. Each CDR3 is given with its conserved first and last residue. Fields, in order: J gene, V gene, CDR3 protein.

TRBJ1-4,TRBV18,CASSLNRVGATNEKLFF
TRBJ1-1,TRBV7-9,CASSLAGGGGATEAFF
TRBJ2-7,TRBV3-1/TRBV3-2,CASVLTSGGRYEQYF
TRBJ2-3,TRBV7-9,CASSSGTPDTQYF
TRBJ1-2,TRBV19,CASSTRDGVYGYTF
TRBJ2-7,TRBV6-5,CASSYSSYDLSGEQYF
TRBJ1-3,TRBV6-5,CASIGGPSSGNTIYF
TRBJ2-7,TRBV29-1,CSVETGIDEQYF
TRBJ1-1,TRBV19,CASTPQVMNTEAFF
TRBJ2-3,TRBV7-3,CASSSSRATDTQYF
TRBJ1-3,TRBV20-1,CSAQGADTIYF
TRBJ2-7,TRBV5-4,CASSLGGAPYEQYF
TRBJ2-5,TRBV7-6,CASSTARETQYF
TRBJ1-1,TRBV28,CASSLPSGAMNTEAFF
TRBJ1-4,TRBV12-3/TRBV12-4,CASSLSRGGKLFF
TRBJ1-3,TRBV2,CASRLSSGNTIYF
TRBJ1-5,TRBV6-5,CASSMTGQVGQPQHF
TRBJ1-4,TRBV9,CASSVWGQNNEKLFF
TRBJ2-2,TRBV3-1/TRBV3-2,CASSRKPGTGNTGELFF
TRBJ1-1,TRBV7-3,CASSPTPGTGGFGTEAFF
TRBJ1-6,TRBV5-4,CAWGVIGHPAPLHF
TRBJ1-1,TRBV7-2,CASSLAPGLNTEAFF